This is a list of T cell receptor beta chains from one sample in a study of blood T cells in healthy people across ages. MiXCR, run by TCRdb on the 5' RACE reads, gives a single entry per CDR3 protein. The repertoire holds roughly 1,100,000 distinct CDR3 sequences, with approximately 25% as singletons. The data were also submitted as part of a second study, on T cells of mothers and their children.

Sequenced sample: blood. These receptors were collected from a girl between 2 and 10 years old in good health. The conserved cysteine and the conserved F or W are not part of the CDR3 here.

TRBV7-9	TRBJ1-1	ASSFGSERGTEAF
TRBV29-1	TRBJ2-3	SVHFGTGRTDTQY
TRBV7-9	TRBJ1-4	ASSSDNRGEKLF
TRBV4-1	TRBJ2-3	ASSQAISSTDTQY
TRBV27	TRBJ1-2	ASSNGGANGYT
TRBV3-1	TRBJ1-1	ASSRTVATEAF
TRBV14	TRBJ2-3	ASSQVIRAGSTDTQY
TRBV28	TRBJ2-2	ASHPTGIGTGELF
TRBV12-3/TRBV12-4	TRBJ2-7	ASSSPDRSSYEQY
TRBV4-1	TRBJ2-2	ASSQIRTGELF
TRBV13	TRBJ1-2	ASSSGQRGYT
TRBV2	TRBJ2-5	ASSEQIRETQY
TRBV18	TRBJ1-1	ASSPGESTEAF
TRBV7-9	TRBJ2-1	ASSAPGHSNNEQF
TRBV5-1	TRBJ1-1	ASSLVQGNTEAF
TRBV4-2	TRBJ1-1	ASSQEQDRGQTNGLAF
TRBV11-1	TRBJ1-6	ASSFMENSPLH
TRBV5-1	TRBJ1-2	ASSYTEVYGYT
TRBV29-1	TRBJ1-1	SVVSSSLEAL
TRBV7-2	TRBJ2-7	ASSSTGREQY
TRBV7-3	TRBJ2-7	ASSLSPGGEQY
TRBV10-3	TRBJ1-2	AIPGTTNGDRYT
TRBV2	TRBJ1-2	ASSEPGGYGYT
TRBV20-1	TRBJ2-7	SARDLGGYLEEQY
TRBV7-9	TRBJ2-5	ASSLQLAGQETQY
TRBV4-1	TRBJ2-5	ASSQVGQALETRY
TRBV29-1	TRBJ2-7	SVRPALGSYEQY
TRBV4-1	.	ASSQDRGAGGSKGYNEQF
TRBV7-2	TRBJ2-7	ASSSERDLFYEQY
TRBV4-3	TRBJ1-2	ASSQEFRGEGYT
TRBV12-3/TRBV12-4	TRBJ1-2	ASSSGDSGSYT
TRBV5-1	TRBJ2-5	ASSLLGFGETQY
TRBV24-1	TRBJ2-1	ATQDSGAYNEQF
TRBV28	.	ASSSGGEAETQY
TRBV2	TRBJ2-5	ASKGTSAETQY
TRBV28	.	ASSSPGQGIGEQF
TRBV25-1	TRBJ2-5	ASSELGRGRVETQY
TRBV4-3	TRBJ2-7	ASSQDLGQGSEQY
TRBV5-1	TRBJ2-3	ASSLARSNTDTQY
TRBV5-5	TRBJ1-2	ASSSGQGASGYGYT
TRBV20-1	TRBJ2-7	SARVPTTYEQY
TRBV9	TRBJ2-1	ASSSQTPTLPNEQF
TRBV2	TRBJ1-3	ASRGDNGNTIY
TRBV11-2	TRBJ1-4	ASSLWSPTNEKLF
TRBV7-9	TRBJ2-3	ALFTGFSTDTQY
TRBV6-1	TRBJ2-1	ASSGPTGTNPYNEQF
TRBV29-1	TRBJ2-3	SVDGTSGGANTQY
TRBV20-1	TRBJ1-1	SARDRGVSAEAF